These 20 T cell receptor beta chains were sequenced from one sample in a study of blood T cell repertoires in COVID-19 (dated by TCRdb to the early 2020s). The library was generated by the immunoSEQ multiplex PCR assay. Imported from immuneACCESS, the table was reduced by TCRdb to in-frame sequences with V and J called. These copies leave out some clones; in studies compared against another copy, an unresolved V gene accounts for under half, and the cause of the remainder is not known. This sample holds about 46,000 clones; approximately 80% were observed only once. The ten largest clones add up to approximately 8.3% of the sample. Sample: peripheral blood. The receptor source for this set is a man aged 55 to 70 with acute or convalescent COVID-19.

This chain joins TRBV30 and TRBJ1-4; D perhaps matches TRBD1 (5 bases). The CDR3 is 15 amino acids. Trimming took off 1 base at V and 9 bases at J, with 18 bases between the two ends. Germline lookup yields CDR1 GTSNPN and CDR2 SVGIG (reference sequence). The CDR3 region is CAWSAPGRGGQKLFF. CDR3 nucleotide sequence: TGTGCCTGGAGTGCTCCGGGACGCGGAGGGCAAAAACTGTTTTTT.

This chain joins TRBV7-2 and TRBJ1-4; 7 bases line up with TRBD1. The CDR3 consists of 14 residues. Germline CDR1 and CDR2: SGHTA and FQGNSA. Unmatched junction bases numbered 11, after V lost 8 bases and J lost 8 bases. The CDR3 here is CASRTRTGPEKLFF. The CDR3 region has the DNA TGTGCCAGCCGGACGCGGACAGGTCCGGAAAAACTGTTTTTT.

This rearrangement joins TRBV5-1 to TRBJ1-5; 8 bases are shared with TRBD1. Germline V CDR1 and CDR2: SGHRS, YFSETQ. V lost 3 bases, J lost 4 bases, and 6 bases stayed unmatched. The CDR3 spans 15 residues. CDR3 in DNA: TGCGCCAGCAGCTCGTCGACAGGGGCTAATCAGCCCCAGCATTTT. This encodes CASSSSTGANQPQHF.

The genes are TRBV6-5 and TRBJ1-6; 7 bases agree with TRBD1. This CDR3 contains 15 residues. Germline V lookup: CDR1 MNHEY, CDR2 SVGAGI. The ends lost 0 bases at V and 9 bases at J; junction bases unmatched: 5. The CDR3 DNA reads TGTGCCAGCAGTTACTCTGCAGGGGGAAGTTCACCCCTCCACTTT. It specifies CASSYSAGGSSPLHF.

This chain joins TRBV6-5 and TRBJ1-2, with a tentative D call TRBD1 (5 bases). From germline, CDR1 is MNHEY and CDR2 SVGAGI. The CDR3 consists of 15 residues. V was shortened by 0 bases and J by 0 bases, with 8 bases between the two germline ends. Here the CDR3 reads CASSYSGTPNYGYTF. In DNA, the CDR3 is TGTGCCAGCAGTTACTCCGGGACTCCTAACTATGGCTACACCTTC.

The gene calls are TRBV24-1 and TRBJ2-3, with TRBD1 identical over 8 bases. J gave up 1 base and V 7 bases, and 9 bases lay outside the gene matches. Germline CDR1 reads KGHDR; CDR2 reads SFDVKD. This CDR3 spans 16 amino acids. The CDR3 DNA reads TGTGCCACCAGCCGTTGGACAGGGTGGGGCACAGATACGCAGTATTTT. It is translated as CATSRWTGWGTDTQYF.

The chain is built from TRBV2 and TRBJ1-1; no definite D call. V lost 2 bases to trimming and J lost 0 bases, with 10 bases between them. Germline V gene data show CDR1 as SNHLY and CDR2 as FYNNEI. The CDR3 is made up of 15 amino acids. The CDR3 DNA reads as TGTGCCAGCAGTGAACTTGGCAGCGTGAACACTGAAGCTTTCTTT. Amino acid sequence: CASSELGSVNTEAFF.

The chain couples TRBV18 to TRBJ1-3; D gene uncertain. Deletions cut 6 bases from V and 1 base from J, with 16 bases between. The CDR3 totals 16 residues. Looked up from germline, CDR1 is KGHSH and CDR2 is LQKENI. The chain's CDR3 is CASSPDDTASGNTIYF. Here the CDR3 DNA reads TGTGCCAGCTCCCCCGACGACACGGCTTCTGGAAACACCATATATTTT. Full variable domain (missing parts from reference TRBV18 and TRBJ1-3): NAGVMQNPRHLVRRRGQEARLRCSPMKGHSHVYWYRQLPEEGLKFMVYLQKENIIDESGMPKERFSAEFPKEGPSILRIQQVVRGDSAAYFCASSPDDTASGNTIYFGEGSWLTVV.

The V call is TRBV6-1, the J call TRBJ1-4, with a possible D match to TRBD1 (6 bases). CDR3 length equals 14 residues. Germline CDR1 and CDR2: MNHNS and SASEGT. Trimming left V 2 bases short and J 8 bases short, with 12 bases between. DNA of the CDR3: TGTGCCAGCAGTGAAAGGCAGGGGAACGAAAAACTGTTTTTT. It is translated as CASSERQGNEKLFF.

In nucleotides, the CDR3 is TGTGCCAGCAGCGCAACAGGGGGCCGAGGAGAGGAGCAGTACTTC. It yields the protein CASSATGGRGEEQYF. The V and J genes are TRBV9 and TRBJ2-7; 9 nucleotides agree with TRBD1. The germline gives CDR1 SGDLS, CDR2 YYNGEE. CDR3 length equals 15 residues. The trim removed 3 bases at V and 7 bases at J, leaving 11 bases unmatched.

The rearrangement joins TRBV11-1 to TRBJ1-1; D is undetermined. V shed 0 bases and J shed 6 bases, with 14 bases lying between them. From germline, CDR1 is SGHAT and CDR2 FQDESV (reference sequence). The CDR3 loop spans 15 amino acids. Here the CDR3 reads CASSLASGGPAEAFF. The CDR3 DNA follows: TGTGCCAGCAGCTTAGCATCAGGTGGTCCGGCTGAAGCTTTCTTT.

The chain employs TRBV3-1 (or the pseudogene TRBV3-2) and TRBJ1-6; TRBD1 matches 8 bases. The J segment lost 9 bases and the V segment lost 4 bases, leaving 2 bases of the junction unmatched. Germline-derived CDR1 and CDR2 are LGHDT and YNNKEL (reference sequence). There are 13 residues in the CDR3. This chain's CDR3 is CASSPDRASPLHF. CDR3 nucleotide sequence: TGTGCCAGCAGCCCGGACAGGGCTTCACCCCTCCACTTT.

The chain links TRBV10-3 to TRBJ1-2; possible D gene TRBD1, 5 bases. Per germline, CDR1 ENHRY and CDR2 SYGVKD. Trimming cost V 2 bases and J 4 bases, with 11 bases left between them. This CDR3 contains 14 residues. The CDR3 DNA reads as TGTGCCATCAGTGAGGAGGGGAGGATCTATGGCTACACCTTC. Translating it yields CAISEEGRIYGYTF.

The chain carries TRBV6-2 or TRBV6-3 and TRBJ2-2; TRBD1 aligns across 10 bases. The CDR3 is 12 amino acids. The V segment lost 6 bases and the J segment 12 bases; nucleotides outside the gene matches: 4. Germline CDR1 is MNHEY and CDR2 is SVGEGT. CDR3 DNA: TGTGCCAGCAGCCTCGACAGGGGGCAGCTGTTTTTT. Protein sequence: CASSLDRGQLFF.

This clone was found a few times. The J gene is TRBJ2-4, the V gene TRBV12-3 or TRBV12-4; 7 positions agree with TRBD1. V lost 4 bases and J lost 12; bases outside the gene matches: 3. There are 11 residues in the CDR3. The CDR3 DNA is TGTGCCAGCAGTTCCGGGACAGATCAGTACTTC. It codes for CASSSGTDQYF.

The V call is TRBV11-2, the J call TRBJ2-5, with 10 nucleotides matching TRBD2. The trim removed 1 base at V and 2 bases at J, leaving 4 bases unmatched. Germline CDR1 is SGHAT and CDR2 is FQNNGV. The CDR3 spans 16 residues. The CDR3 DNA reads as TGTGCCAGCAGCTTAGGTAGCGGGGGGCGACAAGAGACCCAGTACTTC. It translates to CASSLGSGGRQETQYF.

The chain uses TRBV29-1 and TRBJ1-1, with TRBD1 identical over 8 bases. From germline, CDR1 is SQVTM and CDR2 ANQGSEA. Trimming took 7 bases from V and 0 from J; bases not matched to a gene: 1. The CDR3 totals 12 residues. The chain's CDR3 is CSGGQVNTEAFF. The DNA for the CDR3 is TGCAGCGGGGGACAGGTGAACACTGAAGCTTTCTTT.

Regarding this clone: At the DNA level, this CDR3 is encoded by other sequences in the same sample as well. The chain uses TRBV10-3 and TRBJ1-5; D is perhaps TRBD1 (5 bases). Germline loops: CDR1 ENHRY, CDR2 SYGVKD. The V end was cut by 2 bases, the J end by 3 bases, with 8 bases between. The CDR3 totals 14 residues. As DNA, the CDR3 is TGTGCCATCAGTGAGGACAGCTCCAATCAGCCCCAGCATTTT. Translation gives CAISEDSSNQPQHF.

This clone has a handful of counts. J is TRBJ2-7 and V is TRBV9; a weak D match, TRBD1 (6 bases). V was trimmed by 0 bases and J by 3 bases, leaving 13 bases between them. The CDR3 has 15 residues. Germline CDR1 is SGDLS and CDR2 is YYNGEE. The CDR3 DNA follows: TGTGCCAGCAGCGTAGCGCCAGGGGAATACTACGAGCAGTACTTC. Its translation: CASSVAPGEYYEQYF.

This clone came up a few times. The chain joins TRBV5-1 to TRBJ1-3; D unresolved. The V end lost 0 bases, the J end lost 0 bases, and 7 bases lay between the germline ends. This CDR3 region has 15 residues. Germline CDR1 reads SGHRS; CDR2 reads YFSETQ. CDR3 region: CASSLEPVSGNTIYF. CDR3 coding DNA: TGCGCCAGCAGCTTGGAGCCGGTCTCTGGAAACACCATATATTTT. Full variable domain (outside the CDR3, taken from reference TRBV5-1 and TRBJ1-3): KAGVTQTPRYLIKTRGQQVTLSCSPISGHRSVSWYQQTPGQGLQFLFEYFSETQRNKGNFPGRFSGRQFSNSRSEMNVSTLELGDSALYLCASSLEPVSGNTIYFGEGSWLTVV.